The 31 T cell receptor beta chains listed next were all sequenced from one sample in a study of blood T cell repertoires in COVID-19. Some clones are missing from TCRdb's copy, which holds only in-frame ones; the method was immunoSEQ multiplex PCR. The data show fewer than 300,000 clones, approximately 83% seen once. Sequenced material: peripheral blood. The receptors shown here come from a human donor in a cohort sampled during active COVID-19.

In this sample, this clone turned up once. The CDR3 here is CASSYLLGLADYNEQFF. In DNA form, the CDR3 reads TGTGCCAGCAGTTACCTCCTCGGACTAGCTGATTACAATGAGCAGTTCTTC. The gene calls are TRBV27 and TRBJ2-1; TRBD2 aligns across 8 bases. Trimming took 4 bases from V and 4 from J; bases not matched to a gene: 12. The length of the CDR3 is 17 residues. In germline, CDR1 is MNHEY, CDR2 SMNVEV (reference sequence).

The gene calls are TRBV18 and TRBJ2-1; 7 bases match TRBD1. The trim removed 3 bases at V and 5 bases at J, leaving 4 bases unmatched. The germline V gene encodes CDR1 KGHSH and CDR2 LQKENI. The CDR3 is made up of 14 amino acids. The CDR3: CASSPRTGNNEQFF. The CDR3 DNA reads as TGTGCCAGCTCACCTAGGACAGGCAACAATGAGCAGTTCTTC.

This chain connects TRBV11-2 to TRBJ1-1, with D perhaps matching TRBD1 (5 bases). The CDR3 covers 16 residues. V lost 6 bases and J 5 bases, leaving 22 bases between the germline ends. The germline CDR1 and CDR2 sequences are SGHAT and FQNNGV. The CDR3 DNA follows: TGTGCCAGCAGATCTTTATTTCAGGGACTCAGGACTGAAGCTTTCTTT. This translates into CASRSLFQGLRTEAFF. The variable domain in full, completed from reference TRBV11-2 and TRBJ1-1, reads EAGVAQSPRYKIIEKRQSVAFWCNPISGHATLYWYQQILGQGPKLLIQFQNNGVVDDSQLPKDRFSAERLKGVDSTLKIQPAKLEDSAVYLCASRSLFQGLRTEAFFGQGTRLTVV.

The chain is built from TRBV28 and TRBJ1-5; D not resolved. Germline V gene data show CDR1 as MDHEN and CDR2 as SYDVKM. This CDR3 has 15 amino acids. V gave up 2 bases and J gave up 5 bases, with 13 bases separating them. The CDR3 DNA follows: TGTGCCAGCAGTTTAACAAGTTTCCCTCATCAGCCCCAGCATTTT. It encodes CASSLTSFPHQPQHF. The full variable domain, completed using reference TRBV28 and TRBJ1-5, is DVKVTQSSRYLVKRTGEKVFLECVQDMDHENMFWYRQDPGLGLRLIYFSYDVKMKEKGDIPEGYSVSREKKERFSLILESASTNQTSMYLCASSLTSFPHQPQHFGDGTRLSIL.

This clone has just a few counts. Within the sample, other DNA sequences also encode this same CDR3. The chain links TRBV18 to TRBJ1-6; unclear D gene. V lost 2 bases to trimming and J lost 0 bases, with 11 bases between them. In germline, CDR1 is KGHSH, CDR2 LQKENI. The length of the CDR3 is 17 residues. The CDR3 spells CASSPSRSSSYNSPLHF. In DNA, the CDR3 is TGTGCCAGCTCACCATCCCGATCGAGCTCCTATAATTCACCCCTCCACTTT.

V usage is TRBV7-2 and J usage is TRBJ1-3; tentative D call: TRBD1 (6 bases). V was pared by 3 bases and J by 2 bases, with 11 bases between. The CDR3 runs 15 residues. Germline V gives CDR1 SGHTA, CDR2 FQGNSA. As DNA, the CDR3 is TGTGCCAGCAGCTTCCTTCGGACAGCTGGAAACACCATATATTTT. It translates to CASSFLRTAGNTIYF.

This chain connects TRBV7-8 to TRBJ2-3, with D possibly matching TRBD1 (6 bases). This CDR3 spans 14 amino acids. CDR1 SGHVS and CDR2 FQNEAQ come from the germline V gene. Trimming left V 2 bases short and J 3 bases short, with 9 bases between. The CDR3 nucleotides are TGTGCCAGCAGCTTACAGGGGCTAACAGATACGCAGTATTTT. This encodes CASSLQGLTDTQYF.

The chain has TRBV25-1 and TRBJ1-2; TRBD1 matches at 8 bases. This CDR3 has 12 amino acids. Germline assignment: CDR1 MGHDK and CDR2 SYGVNS. V trimming: 5 bases; J trimming: 9 bases; junction bases outside the gene matches: 5. The DNA for the CDR3 is TGTGCCAGCAGTAACTCAGGGGGCCGCTACACCTTC. Its protein is CASSNSGGRYTF.

The rearrangement uses TRBV5-1 and TRBJ1-3; 10 bases match TRBD1. V lost 3 bases and J lost 0; bases outside the gene matches: 6. The CDR3 is made up of 17 amino acids. Germline V gene sequence: CDR1 SGHRS, CDR2 YFSETQ. The CDR3 DNA reads as TGCGCCAGCAGCTCGCTGACAGGGGGCAGCTCTGGAAACACCATATATTTT. Encoded protein: CASSSLTGGSSGNTIYF.

The chain recombines TRBV28 with TRBJ2-3; D is uncertain. The CDR3 spans 15 residues. Trimming stripped 6 bases from V and 0 bases from J, with 13 bases between. Germline lookup yields CDR1 MDHEN and CDR2 SYDVKM. This CDR3 reads CASRNTPKSTDTQYF. The DNA of the CDR3 is TGTGCCAGCAGAAACACCCCAAAGAGCACAGATACGCAGTATTTT.

In this sample, this clone turned up once. The chain is built from TRBV27 and TRBJ2-1; D is possibly TRBD2 (6 bases). The CDR3 loop spans 14 amino acids. Trimming took off 7 bases at V and 4 bases at J, with 14 bases between the two ends. Germline values: CDR1 MNHEY, CDR2 SMNVEV (reference sequence). The CDR3 DNA is TGTGCCAGCATGCGCGGGATTTTATACAATGAGCAGTTCTTC. Amino acids: CASMRGILYNEQFF.

This chain connects TRBV29-1 to TRBJ2-5; D is possibly TRBD2 (6 bases). The CDR3 has 12 residues. In germline, CDR1 is SQVTM, CDR2 ANQGSEA. V was clipped by 6 bases and J by 7 bases, with 15 bases between them. The CDR3: CSVPLASGTQYF. The CDR3 nucleotides are TGCAGCGTCCCACTAGCTTCGGGGACCCAGTACTTC.

The CDR3 DNA follows: TGTGCCAGCTCACCGGGCAGCCTGGGGGCCAACGTCCTGACTTTC. Its protein product is CASSPGSLGANVLTF. This chain uses TRBV18 with TRBJ2-6; unclear D gene. The CDR3 sequence is 15 residues long. V shed 3 bases and J shed 4 bases, with 10 bases lying between them. From germline, CDR1 is KGHSH and CDR2 LQKENI. Using reference TRBV18 and TRBJ2-6 for the parts outside the CDR3, the full variable domain is NAGVMQNPRHLVRRRGQEARLRCSPMKGHSHVYWYRQLPEEGLKFMVYLQKENIIDESGMPKERFSAEFPKEGPSILRIQQVVRGDSAAYFCASSPGSLGANVLTFGAGSRLTVL.

CDR3: CASSRGQASSEQYF. The CDR3 DNA is TGTGCCAGCTCGAGGGGACAGGCCTCTAGCGAGCAGTACTTC. The chain combines TRBV9 with TRBJ2-7; TRBD1 matches 8 bases. The germline CDR1 and CDR2 sequences are SGDLS and YYNGEE. The CDR3 has 14 amino acids. V lost 7 bases and J lost 6; bases outside the gene matches: 12.

This clone was seen only once. The chain links TRBV27 to TRBJ1-1; D is ambiguous. The CDR3 is made up of 14 amino acids. Germline CDR1 is MNHEY and CDR2 is SMNVEV (reference sequence). V lost 6 bases to trimming and J lost 0 bases, with 11 bases between them. CDR3 region: CASRQRTLNTEAFF. The CDR3 bases are TGTGCCAGCAGACAGCGGACCCTGAACACTGAAGCTTTCTTT.

CDR3 protein: CASSTTAGQPYF. DNA of the CDR3: TGTGCCAGCAGTACGACGGCGGGACAGCCCTACTTC. The V and J genes are TRBV12-3 or TRBV12-4 and TRBJ2-5; perhaps TRBD1 as D (7 bases). This CDR3 has 12 amino acids. V gave up 5 bases and J gave up 14 bases, with 18 bases separating them.

CDR3 amino acids: CSVGQGQANYGYTF. The CDR3, as DNA: TGCAGCGTCGGACAGGGGCAAGCTAACTATGGCTACACCTTC. The rearrangement links TRBV29-1 to TRBJ1-2; TRBD1 matches 9 bases. This CDR3 is 14 amino acids long. The V segment lost 6 bases and the J segment 0 bases; nucleotides outside the gene matches: 5. The V gene's germline CDR1 is SQVTM and CDR2 ANQGSEA.

The chain carries TRBV28 and TRBJ2-7; TRBD1 aligns across 9 bases. The CDR3 has 12 residues. Trimming cost V 2 bases and J 12 bases; bases outside gene matches: 5. Germline V CDR1 and CDR2: MDHEN, SYDVKM. This CDR3 is CASSLATGGLYF. The DNA of the CDR3 is TGTGCCAGCAGTTTAGCAACAGGGGGCCTGTACTTC.

The chain uses TRBV10-3 and TRBJ2-5; 7 bases align to TRBD1. This CDR3 contains 13 residues. Germline values: CDR1 ENHRY, CDR2 SYGVKD. The trim removed 5 bases at V and 5 bases at J, leaving 5 bases unmatched. The CDR3 DNA follows: TGTGCCATCAGTCAGACAGGGATGGAGACCCAGTACTTC. Translating it yields CAISQTGMETQYF.

The CDR3 here is CASWAWDEQYF. As DNA, the CDR3 is TGTGCCAGCTGGGCTTGGGACGAGCAGTACTTC. V usage is TRBV2 and J usage is TRBJ2-7; D unresolved. The V end lost 8 bases, the J end lost 5 bases, and 10 bases lay between the germline ends. CDR3 length: 11 amino acids. From germline, CDR1 is SNHLY and CDR2 FYNNEI.

The chain joins TRBV5-1 to TRBJ2-5; maybe TRBD2 (6 bases). The CDR3 has 15 amino acids. Germline lookup yields CDR1 SGHRS and CDR2 YFSETQ. Trimming cost V 1 base and J 4 bases, with 14 bases left between them. The CDR3: CASSLTSLNRETQYF. The DNA for the CDR3 is TGCGCCAGCAGCTTGACTAGCCTAAATAGAGAGACCCAGTACTTC.

This chain links TRBV27 with TRBJ1-2, with 7 bases lining up with TRBD1. There are 13 residues in the CDR3. V dropped 6 bases and J dropped 4; count of bases not matched to a gene: 5. The germline gives CDR1 MNHEY, CDR2 SMNVEV (reference sequence). CDR3 protein: CASRPDRFYGYTF. CDR3 nucleotide sequence: TGTGCCAGCAGGCCGGACAGGTTCTATGGCTACACCTTC.

Note on this clone: Other DNA sequences in the same sample also yield this CDR3. The chain uses TRBV19 and TRBJ1-1; D gene uncertain. CDR1 LNHDA and CDR2 SQIVND come from the germline V gene (reference sequence). Between the trimmed V and J ends, which lost 1 base and 1 base, there was a span of 4 bases. This CDR3 is 13 amino acids long. This CDR3 is CASSIGQNTEAFF. The DNA for the CDR3 is TGTGCCAGTAGTATAGGACAGAACACTGAAGCTTTCTTT.

This chain joins TRBV27 and TRBJ2-7, with 8 bases that match TRBD1. The germline V gene encodes CDR1 MNHEY and CDR2 SMNVEV (reference sequence). V was pared by 6 bases and J by 3 bases, with 10 bases of the junction left unmatched. This CDR3 spans 15 amino acids. The CDR3 DNA reads as TGTGCCAGCAGACAGCCCGGGACAGGAAACTACGAGCAGTACTTC. Protein product: CASRQPGTGNYEQYF.

The rearrangement uses TRBV2 and TRBJ1-2, with D unclear. Germline assignment: CDR1 SNHLY and CDR2 FYNNEI. The CDR3 is 14 residues long. V lost 11 bases to trimming and J lost 0 bases, with 16 bases between them. The CDR3 is CAGRSARSNYGYTF. Here the CDR3 DNA reads TGTGCCGGACGTAGCGCCAGATCTAACTATGGCTACACCTTC.

The sample holds one count of this clone. V is TRBV27 and J is TRBJ2-6; TRBD1 matches at 8 bases. The V segment lost 3 bases and the J segment 2 bases; nucleotides outside the gene matches: 21. Germline V CDR1 and CDR2: MNHEY, SMNVEV (reference sequence). The CDR3 has 22 amino acids. CDR3 region: CASSFRLRDRRLQPAGANVLTF. For the CDR3, the DNA is TGTGCCAGCAGTTTCCGGCTCCGGGACAGGAGACTTCAGCCGGCTGGGGCCAACGTCCTGACTTTC.

The chain couples TRBV6-5 to TRBJ1-5, with D hard to call. Germline lookup yields CDR1 MNHEY and CDR2 SVGAGI. V was trimmed by 8 bases and J by 0 bases, leaving 5 bases between them. This CDR3 has 12 residues. DNA for the CDR3: TGTGCCAGCTCGGGTAGCAATCAGCCCCAGCATTTT. Its protein product is CASSGSNQPQHF.

The rearrangement uses TRBV11-3 and TRBJ2-1, with TRBD2 matching over 9 bases. The junction had 5 bases not matched to a gene; V was cut back by 5 bases and J by 0 bases. Germline loops: CDR1 SGHNT, CDR2 YENEEA. CDR3 length equals 16 residues. The CDR3 spells CASSLRSGSSYNEQFF. The CDR3 DNA reads TGTGCCAGCAGCCTACGTAGCGGGAGCTCCTACAATGAGCAGTTCTTC.

This clone has more than one count but fewer than ten. The chain has TRBV7-2 and TRBJ2-5, with D tentatively TRBD2 (7 bases). Trimming took 1 base from V and 7 from J, leaving 19 bases between them. The CDR3 contains 16 residues. Germline CDR1 is SGHTA and CDR2 is FQGNSA. CDR3 DNA sequence: TGTGCCAGCAGCTTAGGGCGGGGGCGACTATCAGGGACCCAGTACTTC. Its protein is CASSLGRGRLSGTQYF.

J is TRBJ1-2 and V is TRBV21-1; TRBD1 is the table's D call and was not checked against the DNA. TRBV21-1 is designated a pseudogene. CDR3 size: 15 residues. The CDR3 region has the DNA TGTGCCAGCAGCAAAGTCTCAGGGGATGGCCATGGCTACACCTTC. Encoded protein: CASSKVSGDGHGYTF.

The chain employs TRBV6-6 and TRBJ1-5; TRBD1 aligns across 11 bases. The CDR3 sequence is 14 residues long. The ends lost 5 bases at V and 8 bases at J; junction bases unmatched: 5. Germline CDR1 is MNHNY and CDR2 is SVGAGI (reference sequence). The DNA for the CDR3 is TGTGCCAGCAGTCGGACAGGGGGCGGGAAGCCCCAGCATTTT. The encoded protein is CASSRTGGGKPQHF.